These 22 T cell receptor beta chains originate from one sample sequenced in a study of radiotherapy plus CTLA-4 blockade in lung cancer. Assay: immunoSEQ multiplex PCR; the TCRdb copy retains only in-frame clones and omits some. The table lists roughly 85,000 clones, 70% to 90% of them singletons. This specimen consisted of peripheral blood, obtained from a patient treated with radiotherapy plus ipilimumab. These receptor sequences come from a human donor with non-small cell lung cancer that progressed on radiotherapy plus ipilimumab.

The V gene is TRBV15, the J gene TRBJ2-7; D not resolved. This CDR3 has 12 amino acids. Germline CDR1 is LNHNV and CDR2 is YYDKDF (reference sequence). Between the trimmed V and J ends, which lost 3 bases and 6 bases, there was a span of 9 bases. The CDR3 coding sequence is TGTGCCACCAGCAGTTACAGTGGCGAGCAGTACTTC. It is translated as CATSSYSGEQYF. Full variable domain (outside the CDR3, taken from reference TRBV15 and TRBJ2-7): DAMVIQNPRYQVTQFGKPVTLSCSQTLNHNVMYWYQQKSSQAPKLLFHYYDKDFNNEADTPDNFQSRRPNTSFCFLDIRSPGLGDTAMYLCATSSYSGEQYFGPGTRLTVT.

CDR3 coding DNA: TGCGCCAGCAGCTTTCAGATGAATGAAAAACTGTTTTTT. Amino acid sequence: CASSFQMNEKLFF. The chain links TRBV5-1 to TRBJ1-4; D not resolved. V dropped 2 bases and J dropped 5 bases, with 7 bases sitting between them. The germline V gene encodes CDR1 SGHRS and CDR2 YFSETQ. CDR3 length: 13 residues.

This clone was detected only once. The chain employs TRBV6-1 and TRBJ2-7; 9 bases agree with TRBD1. The V segment lost 7 bases and the J segment 6 bases; nucleotides outside the gene matches: 13. This CDR3 is built from 15 residues. Germline lookup yields CDR1 MNHNS and CDR2 SASEGT. The CDR3 protein is CASKRQGVILVEQYF. Written as DNA, the CDR3 is TGTGCCAGCAAGAGACAGGGGGTTATCTTGGTCGAGCAGTACTTC.

The CDR3 coding sequence is TGTGCCAGCAGCTTAGACCCGAACAGGGGATGGGCTGAAGCTTTCTTT. Its protein product is CASSLDPNRGWAEAFF. The chain couples TRBV7-2 to TRBJ1-1, with TRBD1 matching over 7 bases. The V segment lost 1 base and the J segment 6 bases; nucleotides outside the gene matches: 11. The germline CDR1 and CDR2 sequences are SGHTA and FQGNSA. The CDR3 spans 16 residues.

This clone was counted once. The gene calls are TRBV2 and TRBJ1-4; D unclear. V was clipped by 8 bases and J by 7 bases, with 17 bases between them. Germline V lookup: CDR1 SNHLY, CDR2 FYNNEI. The CDR3 is 14 residues long. The CDR3 loop reads CASRRRQSVEKLFF. The CDR3 DNA follows: TGTGCCAGCCGCAGACGGCAGTCCGTTGAAAAACTGTTTTTT.

The J gene is TRBJ2-7, the V gene TRBV5-6; 12 bases agree with TRBD2. Germline V lookup: CDR1 SGHDT, CDR2 YYEEEE. The CDR3 runs to 15 residues. Germline trimming cut 0 bases from V and 5 bases from J; bases unmatched to any gene: 3. CDR3 loop: CASSLASGRDNEQYF. The CDR3 DNA reads as TGTGCCAGCAGCTTGGCTAGCGGGAGGGACAACGAGCAGTACTTC.

The chain couples TRBV6-5 to TRBJ2-5, with a tentative D call TRBD2 (6 bases). Germline V CDR1 and CDR2: MNHEY, SVGAGI. This CDR3 contains 15 residues. Trimming took 6 bases from V and 0 from J, leaving 14 bases between them. As DNA, the CDR3 is TGTGCCAGCAGACAGGAGGGAGCCTACCAAGAGACCCAGTACTTC. It encodes CASRQEGAYQETQYF.

The chain carries TRBV6-1 and TRBJ2-7, with 10 positions matching TRBD1. The CDR3 loop spans 15 amino acids. The ends lost 5 bases at V and 4 bases at J; junction bases unmatched: 8. In germline, CDR1 is MNHNS, CDR2 SASEGT. CDR3 in DNA: TGTGCCAGCAGTCAAGACAGGGGGCTCTATTACGAGCAGTACTTC. This gives the protein CASSQDRGLYYEQYF.

CDR3 residues: CASSSGGSYNSPLHF. The DNA of the CDR3 is TGTGCCAGCAGCTCAGGGGGCTCCTATAATTCACCCCTCCACTTT. The chain couples TRBV5-4 to TRBJ1-6, with TRBD1 matching over 7 bases. The CDR3 contains 15 residues. Germline V CDR1 and CDR2: SGHNT, YYREEE (reference sequence). J was trimmed by 0 bases and V by 3 bases; bases with no gene match: 0.

The chain combines TRBV18 with TRBJ2-3; 15 bases match TRBD2. Per germline, CDR1 KGHSH and CDR2 LQKENI. The CDR3 totals 14 residues. V was pared by 6 bases and J by 6 bases, with 1 base of the junction left unmatched. The CDR3 spells CASSGLAGGDTQYF. CDR3 nucleotide sequence: TGTGCCAGCTCCGGACTAGCGGGAGGGGATACGCAGTATTTT. The complete variable domain, with remaining parts taken from reference TRBV18 and TRBJ2-3, reads NAGVMQNPRHLVRRRGQEARLRCSPMKGHSHVYWYRQLPEEGLKFMVYLQKENIIDESGMPKERFSAEFPKEGPSILRIQQVVRGDSAAYFCASSGLAGGDTQYFGPGTRLTVL.

CDR3 nucleotide sequence: TGTGCCAGCAGCCAAGGGGCAGCGGGTACGCAGTATTTT. It is translated as CASSQGAAGTQYF. This chain links TRBV14 with TRBJ2-3; perhaps TRBD2 as D (6 bases). Deletions cut 1 base from V and 8 bases from J, with 10 bases between. Germline CDR1 is SGHDN and CDR2 is FVKESK. CDR3 length equals 13 residues.

A few counts support this clone. This chain connects TRBV30 to TRBJ2-7; no clear D gene. This CDR3 contains 13 residues. In germline, CDR1 is GTSNPN, CDR2 SVGIG (reference sequence). V gave up 0 bases and J gave up 6 bases, with 12 bases separating them. The CDR3 loop reads CAWSVVLPGEQYF. Here the CDR3 DNA reads TGTGCCTGGAGTGTTGTTCTTCCTGGCGAGCAGTACTTC.

This chain links TRBV19 with TRBJ2-5, with 10 positions matching TRBD1. J lost 4 bases, V lost 6 bases, and 2 bases had no gene match. Germline V gives CDR1 LNHDA, CDR2 SQIVND (reference sequence). This CDR3 region has 13 residues. The CDR3 nucleotides read TGTGCCAGTAGCCGGGACAGGGGAGAGACCCAGTACTTC. This sequence encodes CASSRDRGETQYF.

The rearrangement joins TRBV27 to TRBJ1-6, with 8 bases aligning to TRBD1. In germline, CDR1 is MNHEY, CDR2 SMNVEV (reference sequence). V lost 7 bases, J lost 9 bases, and 8 bases stayed unmatched. CDR3 length equals 14 residues. The CDR3 DNA reads TGTGCCAGCACGATCGGACAGGGCCCTTCACCCCTCCACTTT. Its protein product is CASTIGQGPSPLHF.

This chain links TRBV10-3 with TRBJ2-1; 13 nucleotides align to TRBD2. Germline CDR1 and CDR2: ENHRY and SYGVKD. The CDR3 covers 19 residues. The junction had 11 bases not matched to a gene; V was cut back by 6 bases and J by 0 bases. The CDR3, as DNA: TGTGCCATCAGGATGACTAGCGGGGGGTCTACTCTCTCCTACAATGAGCAGTTCTTC. It yields the protein CAIRMTSGGSTLSYNEQFF.

CDR3 nucleotide sequence: TGTGCCAGCAGCTTCTCTGGAAACACCATATATTTT. This gives the protein CASSFSGNTIYF. This rearrangement joins TRBV7-2 to TRBJ1-3; D not resolved. Trimming took off 3 bases at V and 0 bases at J, with 0 bases between the two ends. CDR3 size: 12 residues. The germline gives CDR1 SGHTA, CDR2 FQGNSA.

This chain uses TRBV10-3 with TRBJ2-1, with 10 bases identical to TRBD2. The CDR3 loop spans 14 amino acids. Germline V gives CDR1 ENHRY, CDR2 SYGVKD. Trimming cost V 3 bases and J 9 bases; bases outside gene matches: 5. The CDR3 protein is CAISDSSGRTEQFF. The DNA for the CDR3 is TGTGCCATCAGTGATAGTAGCGGGAGGACTGAGCAGTTCTTC.

The V and J genes are TRBV7-2 and TRBJ1-6; 9 bases are shared with TRBD1. The germline V gene encodes CDR1 SGHTA and CDR2 FQGNSA. This CDR3 contains 16 residues. V lost 5 bases to trimming and J lost 5 bases; unmatched junction nucleotides: 7. The CDR3 protein is CASSTQGAVNNSPLHF. In nucleotides, the CDR3 is TGTGCCAGCAGCACACAGGGGGCAGTGAATAATTCACCCCTCCACTTT. The entire variable domain, with the rest obtained from reference TRBV7-2 and TRBJ1-6, is as follows: GAGVSQSPSNKVTEKGKDVELRCDPISGHTALYWYRQSLGQGLEFLIYFQGNSAPDKSGLPSDRFSAERTGGSVSTLTIQRTQQEDSAVYLCASSTQGAVNNSPLHFGNGTRLTVT.

The chain has TRBV4-3 and TRBJ1-1, with 9 bases lining up with TRBD1. The V gene end was trimmed by 4 bases and the J gene end by 0 bases; junction bases not matched to a gene: 15. In germline, CDR1 is LGHNA, CDR2 YSLEER. The length of the CDR3 is 19 residues. DNA of the CDR3: TGCGCCAGCAGCCGCCGCCCCTCGGGACAGGGAAGGATGAACACTGAAGCTTTCTTT. Translation gives CASSRRPSGQGRMNTEAFF.

This clone was seen just once. V and J are TRBV6-5 and TRBJ1-1; unclear D gene. The CDR3 spans 11 residues. The V gene lost 4 bases and the J gene lost 4 bases, with 4 bases spanning the gap. CDR1 and CDR2 (germline): MNHEY, SVGAGI. CDR3 amino acids: CASSSGTEAFF. As DNA, the CDR3 is TGTGCCAGCAGTTCAGGCACTGAAGCTTTCTTT.

The rearrangement links TRBV10-3 to TRBJ1-5, with D tentatively TRBD1 (5 bases). The CDR3 consists of 15 residues. Germline CDR1 ENHRY, CDR2 SYGVKD. The germline V and J ends were trimmed by 6 bases and 1 base, with 13 bases remaining between them. The CDR3 region is CAISGGVASNQPQHF. In nucleotides, the CDR3 is TGTGCCATCAGCGGAGGGGTTGCGAGCAATCAGCCCCAGCATTTT.

The rearrangement uses TRBV21-1 and TRBJ2-1; whether TRBD2, the table's D call, matches the DNA was not checked. TRBV21-1 is a recognized pseudogene. The CDR3 is 13 residues long. The CDR3 DNA reads TGTGCCACCGCCAAACTTTTGTTTTATGAGCAGTTCTTC. It specifies CATAKLLFYEQFF.